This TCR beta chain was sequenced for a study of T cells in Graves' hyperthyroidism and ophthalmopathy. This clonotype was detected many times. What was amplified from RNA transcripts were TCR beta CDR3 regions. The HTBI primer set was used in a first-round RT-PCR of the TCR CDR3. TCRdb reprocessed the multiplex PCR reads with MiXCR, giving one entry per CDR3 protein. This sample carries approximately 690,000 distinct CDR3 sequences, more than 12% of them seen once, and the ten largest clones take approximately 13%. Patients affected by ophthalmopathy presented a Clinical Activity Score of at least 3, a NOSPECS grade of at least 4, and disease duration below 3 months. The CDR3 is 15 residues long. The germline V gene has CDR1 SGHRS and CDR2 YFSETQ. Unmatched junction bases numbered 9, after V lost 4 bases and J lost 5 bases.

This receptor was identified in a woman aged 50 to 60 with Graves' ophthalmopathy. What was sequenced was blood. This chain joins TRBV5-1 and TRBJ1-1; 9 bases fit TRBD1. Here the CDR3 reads CASSKAGTGRTEAFF. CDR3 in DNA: TGCGCCAGCAGCAAAGCCGGGACAGGGAGAACTGAAGCTTTCTTT.